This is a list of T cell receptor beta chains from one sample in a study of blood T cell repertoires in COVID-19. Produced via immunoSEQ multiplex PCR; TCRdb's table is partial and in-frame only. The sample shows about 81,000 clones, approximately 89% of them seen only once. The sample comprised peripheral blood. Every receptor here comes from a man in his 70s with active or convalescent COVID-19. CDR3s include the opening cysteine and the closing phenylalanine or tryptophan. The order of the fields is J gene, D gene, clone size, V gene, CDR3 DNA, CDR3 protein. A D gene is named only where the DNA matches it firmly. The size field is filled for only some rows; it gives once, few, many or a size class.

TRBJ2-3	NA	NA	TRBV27	TGTGCCAGCAGTTATTCCCCAGGGCGGGGGCCCACAGATACGCAGTATTTT	CASSYSPGRGPTDTQYF
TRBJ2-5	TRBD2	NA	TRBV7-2	TGTGCCAGCAGCCCTCCGGGGAGGGAAGAGACCCAGTACTTC	CASSPPGREETQYF
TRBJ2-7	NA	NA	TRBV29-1	TGCAGCGTTCGACAGCCCTACGAGCAGTACTTC	CSVRQPYEQYF
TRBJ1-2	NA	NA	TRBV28	TGTGCCAGCAGTATTCCCGAGAGGCATGGCTACACCTTC	CASSIPERHGYTF
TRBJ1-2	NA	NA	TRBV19	TGTGCCAGTACCCAACAGGAGAATAACTATGGCTACACCTTC	CASTQQENNYGYTF
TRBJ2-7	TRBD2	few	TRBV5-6	TGTGCCAGCACCTTAACACCACTAGCGGGGGTAACCTACGAGCAGTACTTC	CASTLTPLAGVTYEQYF
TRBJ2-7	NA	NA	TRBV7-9	TGTGCCAGCAGCGGCAAGCCGGGCGAGCAGTACTTC	CASSGKPGEQYF
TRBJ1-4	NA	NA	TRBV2	TGTGCCAGCAGTGATAGGCGGACGGGGAATGAAAAACTGTTTTTT	CASSDRRTGNEKLFF
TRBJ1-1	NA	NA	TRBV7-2	TGTGCCAGCAGCTTAGGCACCGGTGAAGCTTTCTTT	CASSLGTGEAFF
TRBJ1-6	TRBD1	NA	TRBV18	TGTGCCAGCTCACCAGCCTCAGGGGGCTCGGGTTCACCCCTCCACTTT	CASSPASGGSGSPLHF
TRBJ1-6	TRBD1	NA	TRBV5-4	TGTGCCAGCAGCTGGGCGGGACAGGGGGCTTTCTCACCCCTCCACTTT	CASSWAGQGAFSPLHF
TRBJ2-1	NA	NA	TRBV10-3	TGTGCCACATTCGCAGGGTCTCCCTACAATGAGCAGTTCTTC	CATFAGSPYNEQFF
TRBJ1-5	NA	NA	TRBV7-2	TGTGCCAGCAGCTTGGGGGGGGCCCCTAGCAATCAGCCCCAGCATTTT	CASSLGGAPSNQPQHF
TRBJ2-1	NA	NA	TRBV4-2	TGTGCCAGCAGCCAAGATCCTTCGAGCAATGAGCAGTTCTTC	CASSQDPSSNEQFF
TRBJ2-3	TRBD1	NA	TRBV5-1	TGCGCCAGCAGCCCGGGACAGACCCTTCGCGCAGATACGCAGTATTTT	CASSPGQTLRADTQYF
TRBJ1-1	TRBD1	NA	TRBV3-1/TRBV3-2	TGTGCCAGCAGCCCCTGGACAGGGAATACTGAAGCTTTCTTT	CASSPWTGNTEAFF
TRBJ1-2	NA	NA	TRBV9	TGTGCCAGCAGCGGCTTAGCTAACTATGGCTACACCTTC	CASSGLANYGYTF
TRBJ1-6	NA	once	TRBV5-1	TGCGCCAGCAGCTTGGCCGGGGAGCACAGTAATTCACCCCTCCACTTT	CASSLAGEHSNSPLHF
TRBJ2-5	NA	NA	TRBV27	TGTGCCAGCTGCTGTCCGCGGGACAGCCTTCGGGAGACCCAGTACTTC	CASCCPRDSLRETQYF
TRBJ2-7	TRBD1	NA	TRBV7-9	TGTGCCAGCAGTTACGTCGTCGGGACAGGGGGATACGAGCAGTACTTC	CASSYVVGTGGYEQYF
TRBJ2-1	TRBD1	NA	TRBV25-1	TGTGCCAGCAGTGGAACCCCGACAGGGTATGGTGAGCAGTTCTTC	CASSGTPTGYGEQFF
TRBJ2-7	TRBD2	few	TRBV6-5	TGTGCCAGCAGTCCTCCCGGGACTACGCTCGAGCAGTACTTC	CASSPPGTTLEQYF
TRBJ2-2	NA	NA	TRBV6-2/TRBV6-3	TGTGCCAGCAGTTACAGGGGTACCACCGGGGAGCTGTTTTTT	CASSYRGTTGELFF
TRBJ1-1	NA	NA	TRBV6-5	TGTGCCAGCAGTCGGGGTATCGGGGGGACTGAAGCTTTCTTT	CASSRGIGGTEAFF
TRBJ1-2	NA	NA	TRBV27	TGTGCCAGCAGTTTCGACACAGGGTATGGCTACACCTTC	CASSFDTGYGYTF
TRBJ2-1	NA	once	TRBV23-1	TGCGCCAGCAGTCAATCTGGGGACATCCGATCGGGGCAGTTCTTC	CASSQSGDIRSGQFF
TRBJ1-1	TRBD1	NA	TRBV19	TGTGCCAGTACCCTAATAGGGACAGCCACTGAAGCTTTCTTT	CASTLIGTATEAFF
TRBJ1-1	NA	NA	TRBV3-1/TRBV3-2	TGTGCCAGCAGCCAAATGTGGGGGGAAACTGAAGCTTTCTTT	CASSQMWGETEAFF
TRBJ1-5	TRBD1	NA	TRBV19	TGTGCCAGTCTCGGGACAGGGGAAGGAAGTCAGCCCCAGCATTTT	CASLGTGEGSQPQHF
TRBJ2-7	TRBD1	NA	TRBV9	TGTGCCAGCAGCGGAGGGGGACAGCAGTTCTACGAGCAGTACTTC	CASSGGGQQFYEQYF
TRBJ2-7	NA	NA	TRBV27	TGTGCCAGCAGTTTACTCGGCCTAGCAGCCTACGAGCAGTACTTC	CASSLLGLAAYEQYF
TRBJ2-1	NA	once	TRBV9	TGTGCCAGCAGCGGAGACGCGGCATTCTACAATGAGCAGTTCTTC	CASSGDAAFYNEQFF
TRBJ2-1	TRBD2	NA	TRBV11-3	TGTGCCAGCAGCTCCACTAGCGGGGGGCTGGATGAGCAGTTCTTC	CASSSTSGGLDEQFF
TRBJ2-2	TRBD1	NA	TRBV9	TGTGCCAGCAGCGCCCATAATCCGGGACAGGGCCTCGGGGAGCTGTTTTTT	CASSAHNPGQGLGELFF
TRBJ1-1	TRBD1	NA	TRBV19	TGTGCCAGTAGTATGCTGGACAGGGGGGGCACTGAAGCTTTCTTT	CASSMLDRGGTEAFF
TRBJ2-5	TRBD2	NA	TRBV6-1	TGTGCCAGCAGTGACCGGGGGGGGACCGGGCCCGTGTACTTC	CASSDRGGTGPVYF
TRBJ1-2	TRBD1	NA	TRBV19	TGTGCCAGTCGTTCACCGGGACAGGTGGCTTGGGGCTACACCTTC	CASRSPGQVAWGYTF
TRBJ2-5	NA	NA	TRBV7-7	TGTGCCAGCAGCGCTACTTCTCACCAAGAGACCCAGTACTTC	CASSATSHQETQYF
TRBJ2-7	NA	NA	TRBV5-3	TGTGCCAGAAGCCCTTTCGGAGGGACCGAGCAGTACTTC	CARSPFGGTEQYF
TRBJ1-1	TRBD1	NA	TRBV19	TGTGCCAGTAGTAACTTAAAGGGACAGGGGAGCACTGAAGCTTTCTTT	CASSNLKGQGSTEAFF
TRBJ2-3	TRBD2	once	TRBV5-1	TGCGCCAGCAGCTTGGCTCTGCGGGGGGGCAAAAATACGCAGTATTTT	CASSLALRGGKNTQYF
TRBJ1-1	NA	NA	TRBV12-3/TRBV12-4	TGTGCCACCACACGGGTCGGGACTGAAGCTTTCTTT	CATTRVGTEAFF
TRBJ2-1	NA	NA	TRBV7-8	TGTGCCAGCAGCTTATTTATAGCGAATGAGCAGTTCTTC	CASSLFIANEQFF
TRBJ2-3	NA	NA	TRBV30	TGTGCCTGGAGTCGAGGGTTAACAGATACGCAGTATTTT	CAWSRGLTDTQYF
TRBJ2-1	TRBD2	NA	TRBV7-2	TGTGCCAGCAGCTTAGCGCGGGGGACGAGCTCCTACAATGAGCAGTTCTTC	CASSLARGTSSYNEQFF
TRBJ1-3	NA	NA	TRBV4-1	TGCGCCAGCAGCCAAGCGGACAGTAATGGAAACACCATATATTTT	CASSQADSNGNTIYF
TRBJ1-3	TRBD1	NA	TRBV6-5	TGTGCCAGCACCCCAGGGGGATCTGGAAACACCATATATTTT	CASTPGGSGNTIYF
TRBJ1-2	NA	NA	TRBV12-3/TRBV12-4	TGTGCCAGCACCTTCGGACAGAGCCATGGCTACACCTTC	CASTFGQSHGYTF
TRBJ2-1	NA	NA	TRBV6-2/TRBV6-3	TGTGCCAGCAGTTACTCGTCCGCCCTAGACAGTCAATTTTACAATGAGCAGTTCTTC	CASSYSSALDSQFYNEQFF
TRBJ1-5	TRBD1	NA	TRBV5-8	TGTGCCAGCAGCCAGTCTGGGACAGCAAATCAGCCCCAGCATTTT	CASSQSGTANQPQHF
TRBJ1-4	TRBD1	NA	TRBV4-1	TGCGCCAGCAGCCAAGATCGGGCCGCAGGGGGACTGGCTAATGAAAAACTGTTTTTT	CASSQDRAAGGLANEKLFF
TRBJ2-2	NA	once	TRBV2	TGTGCCAGTAACCAGGACAGCGCGAACACCGGGGAGCTGTTTTTT	CASNQDSANTGELFF
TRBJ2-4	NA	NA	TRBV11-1	TGTGCCAGCAGCAACCGGGACACAAAAAACATTCAGTACTTC	CASSNRDTKNIQYF
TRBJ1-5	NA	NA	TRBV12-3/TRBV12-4	TGTGCCAGCAGATACAGGGTTGCTCAGCCCCAGCATTTT	CASRYRVAQPQHF
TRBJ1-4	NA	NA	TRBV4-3	TGCGCCAGCAGCCAAGATATTAAGGGGGGGCGGACTAATGAAAAACTGTTTTTT	CASSQDIKGGRTNEKLFF
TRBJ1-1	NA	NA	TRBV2	TGTGCCAGCATGGGGGGAGGGAACACTGAAGCTTTCTTT	CASMGGGNTEAFF
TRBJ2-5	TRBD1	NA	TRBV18	TGTGCCAGCTCACGCGGACAGGGGTGGATCGGAGAGACCCAGTACTTC	CASSRGQGWIGETQYF